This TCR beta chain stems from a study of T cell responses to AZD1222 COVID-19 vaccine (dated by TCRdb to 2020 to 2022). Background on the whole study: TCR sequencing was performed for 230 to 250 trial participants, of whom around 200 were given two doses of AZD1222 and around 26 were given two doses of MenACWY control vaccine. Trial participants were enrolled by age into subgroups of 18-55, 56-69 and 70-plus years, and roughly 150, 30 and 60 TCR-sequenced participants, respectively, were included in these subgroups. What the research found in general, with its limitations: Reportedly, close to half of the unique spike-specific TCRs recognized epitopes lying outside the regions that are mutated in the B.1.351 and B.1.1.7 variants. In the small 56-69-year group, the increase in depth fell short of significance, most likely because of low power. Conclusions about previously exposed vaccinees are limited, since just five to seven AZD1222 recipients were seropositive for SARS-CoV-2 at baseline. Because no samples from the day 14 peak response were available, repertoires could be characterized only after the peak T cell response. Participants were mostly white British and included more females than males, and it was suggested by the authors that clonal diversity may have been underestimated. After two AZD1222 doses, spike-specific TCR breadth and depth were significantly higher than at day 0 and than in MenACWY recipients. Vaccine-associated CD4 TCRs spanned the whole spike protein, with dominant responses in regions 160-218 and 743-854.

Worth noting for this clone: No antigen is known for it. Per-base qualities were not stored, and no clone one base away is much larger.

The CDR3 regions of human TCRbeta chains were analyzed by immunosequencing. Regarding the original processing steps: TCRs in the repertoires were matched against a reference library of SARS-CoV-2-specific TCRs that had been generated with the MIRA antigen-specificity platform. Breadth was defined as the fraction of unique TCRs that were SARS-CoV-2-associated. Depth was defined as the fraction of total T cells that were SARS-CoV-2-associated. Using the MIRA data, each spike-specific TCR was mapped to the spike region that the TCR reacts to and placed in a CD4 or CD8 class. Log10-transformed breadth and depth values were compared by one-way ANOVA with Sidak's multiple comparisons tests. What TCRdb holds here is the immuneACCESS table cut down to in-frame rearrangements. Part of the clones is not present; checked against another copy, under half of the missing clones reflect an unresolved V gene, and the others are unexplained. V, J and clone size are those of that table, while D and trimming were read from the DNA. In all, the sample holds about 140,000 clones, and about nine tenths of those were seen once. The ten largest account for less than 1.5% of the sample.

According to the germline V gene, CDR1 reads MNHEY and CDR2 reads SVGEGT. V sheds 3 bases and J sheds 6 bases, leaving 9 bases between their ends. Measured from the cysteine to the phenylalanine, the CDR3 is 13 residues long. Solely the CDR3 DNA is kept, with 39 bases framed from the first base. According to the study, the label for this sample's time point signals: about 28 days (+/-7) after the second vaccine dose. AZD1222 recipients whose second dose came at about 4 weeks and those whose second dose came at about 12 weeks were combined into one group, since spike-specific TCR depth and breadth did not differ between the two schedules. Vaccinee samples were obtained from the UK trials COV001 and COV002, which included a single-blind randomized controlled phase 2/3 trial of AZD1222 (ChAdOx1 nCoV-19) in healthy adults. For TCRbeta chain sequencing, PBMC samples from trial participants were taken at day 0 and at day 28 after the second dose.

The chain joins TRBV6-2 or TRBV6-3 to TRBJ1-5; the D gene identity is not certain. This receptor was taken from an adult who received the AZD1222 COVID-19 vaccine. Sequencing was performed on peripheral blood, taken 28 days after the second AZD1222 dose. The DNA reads TGTGCCAGCAGTTATGGTGGGAGTCAGCCCCAGCATTTT. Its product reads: CASSYGGSQPQHF.